This is a list of T cell receptor beta chains from one sample in a study of blood T cells in healthy people across ages. MiXCR, run by TCRdb on the 5' RACE reads, gives a single entry per CDR3 protein. The sample lists about 580,000 distinct CDR3 sequences, around half occurring once. The sequencing sample was made of blood. Receptors originate from an older man in good health. The CDR3 runs from the conserved cysteine through the conserved F or W. The D gene is left open where the match is weak. Size is omitted from some rows. Given values are once, few, many or a class for expanded clones.

length: 13
J: TRBJ1-4
V: TRBV29-1
size: NA
D: TRBD1
CDR3: CSGGQGGNEKLFF
DNA: TGCAGCGGAGGACAGGGGGGTAATGAAAAACTGTTTTTT

length: 11
J: TRBJ1-1
V: TRBV5-1
size: NA
D: NA
CDR3: CASRLTQEAFF
DNA: TGCGCCAGCAGACTGACCCAAGAGGCTTTCTTT

length: 13
J: TRBJ1-2
V: TRBV5-1
size: NA
D: TRBD1
CDR3: CASTRDRHYGYTF
DNA: TGCGCCAGCACCCGGGACAGGCATTATGGCTACACCTTC

length: 14
J: TRBJ2-3
V: TRBV6-4
size: few
D: NA
CDR3: CASSDQPGTDTQYF
DNA: TGTGCCAGCAGTGACCAACCTGGCACAGATACGCAGTATTTT

length: 14
J: TRBJ2-7
V: TRBV20-1
size: NA
D: NA
CDR3: CSARDLGGSYEQYF
DNA: TGCAGTGCTAGAGATCTCGGGGGCTCCTACGAGCAGTACTTC

length: 15
J: TRBJ2-1
V: TRBV6-6
size: NA
D: TRBD2
CDR3: CASSYPVGSGGWQFF
DNA: TGTGCCAGCAGTTACCCGGTGGGTAGCGGGGGATGGCAGTTCTTC

length: 14
J: TRBJ1-1
V: TRBV6-6
size: NA
D: NA
CDR3: CASVRAGMNTEAFF
DNA: TGTGCCAGCGTACGGGCGGGCATGAACACTGAAGCTTTCTTT

length: 12
J: TRBJ1-2
V: TRBV14
size: few
D: NA
CDR3: CASSQVRSRYTF
DNA: TGTGCCAGCAGCCAAGTGAGGTCCCGCTACACCTTC

length: 15
J: TRBJ2-5
V: TRBV7-9
size: many
D: TRBD1
CDR3: CASSLGGQHKETQYF
DNA: TGTGCCAGCAGCTTAGGGGGACAGCACAAGGAGACCCAGTACTTC

length: 15
J: TRBJ2-1
V: TRBV4-3
size: NA
D: NA
CDR3: CASSQEPTTPREQFF
DNA: TGCGCCAGCAGCCAAGAACCGACTACGCCCCGAGAGCAGTTCTTC

length: 16
J: TRBJ1-6
V: TRBV6-6
size: NA
D: NA
CDR3: CASSYSGSGFGSPLHF
DNA: TGTGCCAGCAGTTACTCGGGGTCGGGGTTCGGTTCACCCCTCCACTTT

length: 17
J: TRBJ2-1
V: TRBV10-3
size: few
D: TRBD2
CDR3: CAISVAPTSGSGDEQFF
DNA: TGTGCCATCAGTGTGGCCCCAACTAGCGGGAGTGGCGATGAGCAGTTCTTC

length: 14
J: TRBJ2-7
V: TRBV6-5
size: many
D: NA
CDR3: CASSYHGQTYEQYF
DNA: TGTGCCAGCAGTTACCACGGACAAACCTACGAGCAGTACTTC

length: 17
J: TRBJ2-1
V: TRBV10-3
size: NA
D: TRBD1
CDR3: CAISELGTGAAYNEQFF
DNA: TGTGCCATCAGTGAATTGGGCACAGGGGCAGCTTACAATGAGCAGTTCTTC

length: 13
J: TRBJ1-2
V: TRBV20-1
size: few
D: NA
CDR3: CSAGPSVSNGYTF
DNA: TGCAGTGCTGGGCCCTCTGTTAGTAATGGCTACACCTTC

length: 16
J: TRBJ2-1
V: TRBV24-1
size: NA
D: NA
CDR3: CATSDNLARGYNEQFF
DNA: TGTGCCACCAGTGACAACCTAGCGCGAGGCTACAATGAGCAGTTCTTC